The sequence of this T cell receptor beta chain was determined in a study of CD8+CD57+ T cells in acquired aplastic anemia. The wider study: The sorted CD4+ and CD8+ cells yielded an average approximately 3 ug of DNA.

Flow cytometry had shown expanded CD8+CD57+ cells in the patients chosen for sequencing. Among the patients, none had received any therapy at the time of blood sampling. Both TCR beta VDJ combination and CDR3 sequence profiling were carried out. Genomic DNA was the template for this profiling. MiXCR, applied by TCRdb to the reads, yields one record per CDR3 protein. The repertoire holds about 200,000 distinct CDR3 sequences, 65% seen once, with roughly 50% in the top ten. On this clonotype itself: An end of the junction does not agree with germline; a read error may underlie this.

Source material: sorted CD4+, CD8+, or CD8+CD57+ T cells (not recorded which) from PBMCs. The source is a human donor with aplastic anemia.

For the CDR3, the DNA is TGTGCCAGCAGCCAAGATAGCAGGGACCAGCCCCAGCATTTT. Protein product: CASSQDSRDQPQHF. The chain joins TRBV4-1 to TRBJ1-5, with D possibly being TRBD1 (5 bases). Germline V gene sequence: CDR1 MGHRA, CDR2 YSYEKL. CDR3 size: 14 residues.